The rows below give T cell receptor beta chains drawn from one sample of a study of shared clonotypes between healthy human individuals. The assay was immunoSEQ multiplex PCR, and TCRdb's table has in-frame clones only and misses some. The sample lists 450,000 to 500,000 clones; approximately 80% were seen once. The sequencing input was PBMCs. The receptors derive from a woman aged 40 to 55 in good health. Some clones in this sample may be carry-over from other donors' samples. Each CDR3 is given with its conserved first and last residue. The order of the fields is V gene, J gene, clone size, D gene, CDR3 protein, CDR3 DNA. The D gene is left open where the match is weak. Clone size is given for some rows only: seen once, a few or many times, or a class if the clone is expanded.

v_gene: TRBV9
j_gene: TRBJ2-1
abundance: .
d_gene: TRBD2
CDR3aa: CASSVVSGSVGTNEQFF
CDR3nt: TGTGCCAGCAGCGTAGTTAGCGGGAGTGTAGGCACCAATGAGCAGTTCTTC

v_gene: TRBV7-2
j_gene: TRBJ2-5
abundance: .
d_gene: .
CDR3aa: CASNGQIQETQYF
CDR3nt: TGTGCCAGCAACGGACAGATCCAAGAGACCCAGTACTTC

v_gene: TRBV7-9
j_gene: TRBJ2-5
abundance: .
d_gene: .
CDR3aa: CASPVEDQGTQYF
CDR3nt: TGTGCCAGCCCGGTAGAGGACCAAGGGACCCAGTACTTC

v_gene: TRBV27
j_gene: TRBJ1-2
abundance: few
d_gene: TRBD1
CDR3aa: CASSLKGASYGYTF
CDR3nt: TGTGCCAGCAGTTTAAAGGGGGCATCCTATGGCTACACCTTC

v_gene: TRBV19
j_gene: TRBJ1-5
abundance: few
d_gene: .
CDR3aa: CASSTILDRYNQPQHF
CDR3nt: TGTGCCAGTAGTACGATATTAGACAGATACAATCAGCCCCAGCATTTT

v_gene: TRBV5-1
j_gene: TRBJ1-5
abundance: .
d_gene: TRBD1
CDR3aa: CASSCRGIAADSNQPQHF
CDR3nt: TGCGCCAGCAGCTGCAGGGGGATCGCGGCCGATAGCAATCAGCCCCAGCATTTT

v_gene: TRBV6-1
j_gene: TRBJ2-2
abundance: .
d_gene: TRBD1
CDR3aa: CASSFTSQGAGELFF
CDR3nt: TGTGCCAGCAGTTTTACGTCCCAGGGGGCCGGGGAGCTGTTTTTT

v_gene: TRBV2
j_gene: TRBJ2-7
abundance: many
d_gene: TRBD1
CDR3aa: CASSRDRGGEQYF
CDR3nt: TGTGCCAGCAGTCGGGACAGGGGCGGCGAGCAGTACTTC

v_gene: TRBV5-1
j_gene: TRBJ2-7
abundance: .
d_gene: .
CDR3aa: CASSLGQGNSYEQYF
CDR3nt: TGCGCCAGCAGCTTGGGTCAGGGGAATTCCTACGAGCAGTACTTC

v_gene: TRBV4-1
j_gene: TRBJ1-1
abundance: .
d_gene: .
CDR3aa: CASSQVGRRTEAFF
CDR3nt: TGCGCCAGCAGCCAAGTGGGGAGGAGGACTGAAGCTTTCTTT

v_gene: TRBV6-6
j_gene: TRBJ2-3
abundance: .
d_gene: TRBD2
CDR3aa: CASSKGLAGILTQYF
CDR3nt: TGTGCCAGCAGCAAGGGACTAGCGGGAATCCTAACGCAGTATTTT

v_gene: TRBV19
j_gene: TRBJ1-5
abundance: .
d_gene: TRBD1
CDR3aa: CASTPRDRGQFGNQPQHF
CDR3nt: TGTGCCAGTACCCCCCGTGACAGGGGGCAGTTTGGCAATCAGCCCCAGCATTTT

v_gene: TRBV4-2
j_gene: TRBJ2-5
abundance: once
d_gene: .
CDR3aa: CASSQGGAGDGETQYF
CDR3nt: TGTGCCAGCAGCCAAGGGGGGGCGGGCGACGGGGAGACCCAGTACTTC

v_gene: TRBV11-2
j_gene: TRBJ2-7
abundance: once
d_gene: TRBD2
CDR3aa: CASSPQGASGRATEF
CDR3nt: TGTGCCAGCAGCCCCCAGGGGGCTAGCGGGAGGGCCACAGAATTC

v_gene: TRBV30
j_gene: TRBJ2-1
abundance: .
d_gene: .
CDR3aa: CAWSVRRLRNEQFF
CDR3nt: TGTGCCTGGAGTGTACGTAGGCTCCGCAATGAGCAGTTCTTC

v_gene: TRBV29-1
j_gene: TRBJ2-3
abundance: many
d_gene: .
CDR3aa: CSVGSGVSDTQYF
CDR3nt: TGCAGCGTTGGGTCGGGAGTCTCAGATACGCAGTATTTT

v_gene: TRBV4-2
j_gene: TRBJ2-1
abundance: .
d_gene: .
CDR3aa: CASSQDRGGLRGNEQFF
CDR3nt: TGTGCCAGCAGCCAAGATAGGGGCGGGTTAAGGGGGAATGAGCAGTTCTTC

v_gene: TRBV9
j_gene: TRBJ2-1
abundance: .
d_gene: TRBD2
CDR3aa: CASSVNYIPTSGRTSSYNEQFF
CDR3nt: TGTGCCAGCAGCGTAAATTATATACCGACTAGCGGGAGGACGAGCTCCTACAATGAGCAGTTCTTC

v_gene: TRBV5-1
j_gene: TRBJ2-5
abundance: .
d_gene: .
CDR3aa: CASSTGLLSQETQYF
CDR3nt: TGCGCCAGCAGCACGGGACTCTTGTCCCAAGAGACCCAGTACTTC

v_gene: TRBV2
j_gene: TRBJ1-2
abundance: few
d_gene: .
CDR3aa: CASSATGNYGYTF
CDR3nt: TGTGCCAGCAGTGCAACAGGGAACTATGGCTACACCTTC

v_gene: TRBV25-1
j_gene: TRBJ2-3
abundance: few
d_gene: .
CDR3aa: CASRAGTVIDTDTQYF
CDR3nt: TGTGCCAGCAGGGCAGGTACGGTCATTGACACAGATACGCAGTATTTT

v_gene: TRBV15
j_gene: TRBJ2-3
abundance: .
d_gene: TRBD2
CDR3aa: CATSRSTGAGGADTQYF
CDR3nt: TGTGCCACCAGCAGATCTACGGGAGCCGGGGGGGCAGATACGCAGTATTTT

v_gene: TRBV4-1
j_gene: TRBJ2-3
abundance: few
d_gene: .
CDR3aa: CASSQGGSTTTQYF
CDR3nt: TGCGCCAGCAGCCAAGGAGGGTCAACTACTACGCAGTATTTT

v_gene: TRBV2
j_gene: TRBJ2-7
abundance: few
d_gene: .
CDR3aa: CASSAFVTYEQYF
CDR3nt: TGTGCCAGCAGCGCCTTTGTGACCTACGAGCAGTACTTC

v_gene: TRBV28
j_gene: TRBJ1-1
abundance: .
d_gene: .
CDR3aa: CASSFGGTEAFF
CDR3nt: TGTGCCAGCAGTTTTGGGGGTACTGAAGCTTTCTTT

v_gene: TRBV7-8
j_gene: TRBJ1-5
abundance: .
d_gene: TRBD1
CDR3aa: CASSLQEGGTQHF
CDR3nt: TGTGCCAGCAGCTTACAGGAAGGGGGCACTCAGCATTTT

v_gene: TRBV10-1
j_gene: TRBJ2-2
abundance: few
d_gene: .
CDR3aa: CASSEGRGNTGELFF
CDR3nt: TGCGCCAGCAGTGAGGGGCGAGGGAACACCGGGGAGCTGTTTTTT

v_gene: TRBV4-2
j_gene: TRBJ2-7
abundance: .
d_gene: .
CDR3aa: CASSRHEGEQYF
CDR3nt: TGTGCCAGCAGCCGACATGAAGGGGAGCAGTACTTC

v_gene: TRBV15
j_gene: TRBJ2-7
abundance: .
d_gene: .
CDR3aa: CATSRDKQSYEQYF
CDR3nt: TGTGCCACCAGCAGAGATAAACAGTCCTACGAGCAGTACTTC

v_gene: TRBV9
j_gene: TRBJ2-7
abundance: .
d_gene: TRBD1
CDR3aa: CASSASGQGARTYEQYF
CDR3nt: TGTGCCAGCAGCGCCTCGGGACAGGGGGCACGAACCTACGAGCAGTACTTC

v_gene: TRBV11-2
j_gene: TRBJ2-4
abundance: .
d_gene: TRBD2
CDR3aa: CASSFSGAGEKAKNIQYF
CDR3nt: TGTGCCAGCAGCTTTTCCGGGGCGGGGGAAAAAGCCAAAAACATTCAGTACTTC

v_gene: TRBV7-2
j_gene: TRBJ2-7
abundance: .
d_gene: TRBD1
CDR3aa: CASSSHGTGGIEQYF
CDR3nt: TGTGCCAGCAGCTCCCACGGGACAGGGGGCATCGAGCAGTACTTC

v_gene: TRBV5-1
j_gene: TRBJ2-7
abundance: .
d_gene: .
CDR3aa: CASSLSDGYEQYF
CDR3nt: TGCGCCAGCAGCTTGTCGGACGGCTACGAGCAGTACTTC

v_gene: TRBV7-9
j_gene: TRBJ2-3
abundance: .
d_gene: .
CDR3aa: CASSLSLDTDTQYF
CDR3nt: TGTGCCAGCAGCCTAAGTCTAGACACAGATACGCAGTATTTT